Below, 32 T cell receptor beta chains from the same sample are listed, as sequenced in a study of T cell repertoires in cytomegalovirus infection. TCRdb re-called the reads through MiXCR, storing one row per CDR3 protein. The profile shows 90,000 to 120,000 distinct CDR3 sequences, under 25% of them singletons. The sequenced sample consisted of CD8+ T cells from PBMCs. Receptors were obtained from a human donor in good health (CMV status not recorded). Some clones in this sample may be carry-over from other donors' samples.

This clonotype was counted ten times or more. The rearrangement uses TRBV7-8 and TRBJ2-3, with TRBD2 matching over 9 bases. The CDR3 runs 12 residues. CDR1 and CDR2 from the germline V gene are SGHVS and FQNEAQ. Losses at the gene ends were 4 bases for V and 15 bases for J; bases not matched to a gene: 8. The CDR3 here is CASSYGLAGFYF. As DNA, the CDR3 is TGTGCCAGCAGCTACGGGCTAGCGGGATTTTATTTT.

This chain joins TRBV11-1 and TRBJ2-5; TRBD2 agrees at 7 bases. The CDR3 covers 16 residues. Trimming at V came to 3 bases and at J to 1 base, leaving 8 bases not matched to a gene. Germline CDR1 and CDR2: SGHAT and FQDESV (reference sequence). The CDR3 reads CASSFASSGVQETQYF. As DNA, the CDR3 is TGTGCCAGCAGCTTCGCGTCTAGCGGCGTCCAAGAGACCCAGTACTTC.

Many counts were recorded for this clonotype. The chain joins TRBV6-1 to TRBJ1-5; 10 bases line up with TRBD1. In germline, CDR1 is MNHNS, CDR2 SASEGT. The CDR3 has 17 residues. V gave up 10 bases and J gave up 1 base; unmatched junction bases: 13. The CDR3 spells CATAPDRGDESNQPQHF. In DNA, the CDR3 is TGTGCCACCGCCCCGGACAGGGGGGATGAGAGCAATCAGCCCCAGCATTTT.

This clonotype was observed a few times. V usage is TRBV15 and J usage is TRBJ2-2; TRBD2 matches at 8 bases. V was pared by 3 bases and J by 9 bases, with 9 bases of the junction left unmatched. Germline assignment: CDR1 LNHNV and CDR2 YYDKDF (reference sequence). This CDR3 contains 15 residues. The CDR3 reads CATSRVSGGHRELFF. The CDR3 DNA sequence: TGTGCCACCAGCAGGGTCAGCGGGGGCCACCGGGAGCTGTTTTTT.

Of note for this clonotype: At one end, the junction sequence differs from germline, possibly due to a read error. The chain employs TRBV7-7 and TRBJ2-2, with D uncertain. The CDR3 runs 18 residues. CDR1 is SSHAT and CDR2 is FNYEAQ in the germline V gene (reference sequence). CDR3 loop: CASSLGGLTSLATGELFF. In nucleotides, the CDR3 is TGTGCTAGCAGCTTAGGTGGCCTAACTTCCCTCGCCACCGGGGAGCTGTTTTTT.

The chain employs TRBV14 and TRBJ2-7; D perhaps matches TRBD2 (6 bases). The V end was cut by 3 bases, the J end by 4 bases, with 16 bases between. Germline V gene data show CDR1 as SGHDN and CDR2 as FVKESK. This CDR3 spans 15 amino acids. The CDR3 sequence is CASSHSQGGGYEQYF. In DNA, the CDR3 is TGTGCCAGCAGCCACTCCCAAGGCGGAGGGTACGAGCAGTACTTC.

The chain uses TRBV4-3 and TRBJ2-7; D tentatively reads TRBD1 or TRBD2 (5 bases each). The CDR3 covers 13 residues. Germline V gene sequence: CDR1 LGHNA, CDR2 YSLEER. With 0 bases removed from V and 8 bases from J, the gap between germline ends came to 11 bases. The CDR3 loop is CASSQDGGQKQYF. The DNA for the CDR3 is TGCGCCAGCAGCCAAGATGGGGGTCAAAAGCAGTACTTC.

Points on this clonotype: Because it lacks the conserved phenylalanine or tryptophan at the end, this CDR3 is likely a read error. The chain carries TRBV11-3 and TRBJ2-7; D is possibly TRBD1 (6 bases). V gave up 1 base and J gave up 8 bases, with 15 bases separating them. The V gene's germline CDR1 is SGHNT and CDR2 YENEEA. The CDR3 extends over 14 amino acids. The CDR3 bases are TGTGCCAGCAGCTTAGCTGGCAGGGGTACTCAGCAGTACTCC. It translates to CASSLAGRGTQQYS.

This clonotype was picked up a small number of times. The V and J genes are TRBV11-2 and TRBJ2-1; TRBD2 might be the D (5 bases). The V end was cut by 1 base, the J end by 7 bases, with 8 bases between. Germline values: CDR1 SGHAT, CDR2 FQNNGV. There are 13 residues in the CDR3. CDR3 loop: CASSLVIANEQFF. CDR3 sequence (DNA): TGTGCCAGCAGCTTAGTGATAGCGAATGAGCAGTTCTTC.

This clonotype has a handful of counts. The chain has TRBV4-1 and TRBJ2-5; TRBD2 aligns across 9 bases. From germline, CDR1 is MGHRA and CDR2 YSYEKL. Trimming at V came to 0 bases and at J to 4 bases, leaving 9 bases not matched to a gene. This CDR3 spans 17 amino acids. DNA of the CDR3: TGCGCCAGCAGCCAAGATTCAGCGGGGGGCTCTTTAGAGACCCAGTACTTC. It is translated as CASSQDSAGGSLETQYF.

The chain couples TRBV19 to TRBJ2-1, with 9 bases lining up with TRBD2. The CDR3 has 15 amino acids. The ends lost 7 bases at V and 3 bases at J; junction bases unmatched: 7. Per the germline V gene, CDR1 is LNHDA and CDR2 is SQIVND (reference sequence). CDR3: CASTSASGVYNEQFF. The CDR3 coding sequence is TGTGCCAGTACGAGCGCTAGCGGGGTCTACAATGAGCAGTTCTTC.

This clonotype has a count of ten or more. J is TRBJ2-7 and V is TRBV5-6, with D tentatively TRBD1 (5 bases). The germline V and J ends were trimmed by 0 bases and 1 base, with 5 bases remaining between them. Germline V gene lookup returns CDR1 SGHDT and CDR2 YYEEEE. The CDR3 contains 13 residues. The CDR3 nucleotides are TGTGCCAGCAGCTTGGGACAGTCCTACGAGCAGTACTTC. Its protein product is CASSLGQSYEQYF.

This sequence joins TRBV11-2 and TRBJ2-2, with D possibly being TRBD1 or TRBD2 (5 bases each). The CDR3 spans 15 residues. The V end was cut by 4 bases, the J end by 7 bases, with 16 bases between. Germline V gene data show CDR1 as SGHAT and CDR2 as FQNNGV. The CDR3 sequence is CASSSSGAVVGELFF. CDR3 sequence (DNA): TGTGCCAGCAGCTCATCCGGGGCCGTCGTCGGGGAGCTGTTTTTT. Based on the CDR3 plus reference TRBV11-2 and TRBJ2-2, the full variable domain is EAGVAQSPRYKIIEKRQSVAFWCNPISGHATLYWYQQILGQGPKLLIQFQNNGVVDDSQLPKDRFSAERLKGVDSTLKIQPAKLEDSAVYLCASSSSGAVVGELFFGEGSRLTVL.

This chain links TRBV19 with TRBJ2-3; either TRBD1 or TRBD2 may fit D (5 bases each). Germline-derived CDR1 and CDR2 are LNHDA and SQIVND (reference sequence). Trimming left V 9 bases short and J 6 bases short, with 22 bases between. This CDR3 spans 15 amino acids. The CDR3 loop reads CAREKPAGWRDTQYF. The CDR3 bases are TGTGCCAGAGAAAAGCCGGCAGGGTGGAGGGATACGCAGTATTTT.

Ten or more counts support this clonotype. This chain connects TRBV20-1 to TRBJ2-1, with unresolved D. V shed 4 bases and J shed 8 bases, with 9 bases lying between them. Germline lookup yields CDR1 DFQATT and CDR2 SNEGSKA (reference sequence). This CDR3 has 11 amino acids. The chain's CDR3 is CSATHVDEQFF. The CDR3 nucleotides read TGCAGTGCTACCCATGTTGATGAGCAGTTCTTC.

This clonotype occurred a few times. The J gene is TRBJ2-7, the V gene TRBV5-1; TRBD2 aligns across 8 bases. There are 18 residues in the CDR3. Per the germline V gene, CDR1 is SGHRS and CDR2 is YFSETQ. V was pared by 3 bases and J by 2 bases, with 16 bases of the junction left unmatched. The CDR3 bases are TGCGCCAGCAGCTGGCTTCCGAACGGAGCGGGAGCAACCTACGAGCAGTACTTC. Protein sequence: CASSWLPNGAGATYEQYF.

The V gene is TRBV6-2 or TRBV6-3, the J gene TRBJ1-1, with no clear D. CDR3 length: 14 amino acids. Trimming shortened V by 8 bases and J by 1 base, and 14 bases separated the two germline ends. Germline CDR1 reads MNHEY; CDR2 reads SVGEGT. CDR3 sequence: CASLPENKNTEAFF. The CDR3 region has the DNA TGTGCCAGCCTCCCGGAGAACAAGAACACTGAAGCTTTCTTT.

This clonotype was detected only a few times. The rearrangement links TRBV7-6 to TRBJ2-7; no clear D. The CDR3 is made up of 14 amino acids. Per germline, CDR1 SGHVS and CDR2 FNYEAQ. V was shortened by 0 bases and J by 5 bases, with 11 bases between the two germline ends. Here the CDR3 DNA reads TGTGCCAGCAGCTTAGCGGTGACCAGCCACGAGCAGTACTTC. Translation gives CASSLAVTSHEQYF.

This clonotype was seen a handful of times. The rearrangement uses TRBV7-9 and TRBJ1-2, with D perhaps TRBD1 (6 bases). CDR1 is SEHNR, CDR2 FQNEAQ, per germline (reference sequence). V lost 1 base, J lost 7 bases, and 13 bases lay in between. This CDR3 has 14 amino acids. CDR3 protein: CASSLEAGVLGYTF. The DNA for the CDR3 is TGTGCCAGCAGCTTAGAGGCAGGGGTTCTTGGCTACACCTTC.

This clonotype was counted ten times or more. The gene calls are TRBV4-2 and TRBJ1-5; perhaps TRBD1 as D (5 bases). V was cut by 5 bases and J by 5 bases, with 16 bases left in between. The CDR3 extends over 15 amino acids. The germline V gene encodes CDR1 LGHNA and CDR2 YNFKEQ. In DNA form, the CDR3 reads TGTGCCAGCAGCTCCCGCCCCGGAGGGGATCAGCCCCAGCATTTT. Amino acids: CASSSRPGGDQPQHF.

The genes are TRBV5-8 and TRBJ2-7, with D maybe TRBD2 (5 bases). The CDR3 consists of 13 residues. Per germline, CDR1 SGHTS and CDR2 YDEGEE. V was pared by 4 bases and J by 3 bases, with 11 bases between. The CDR3 spells CASSLQDFYEQYF. The CDR3 DNA sequence: TGTGCCAGCAGCCTCCAGGACTTCTACGAGCAGTACTTC.

This clonotype has only a few counts. A junction boundary mismatches the germline segment, possibly from a read error. The chain uses TRBV7-9 and TRBJ2-7; D gene ambiguous. The CDR3 has 12 residues. The V gene's germline CDR1 is SEHNR and CDR2 FQNEAQ (reference sequence). The CDR3 is CASSWDSSEQYF. The CDR3, as DNA: TGTGCCAGCAGCTGGGATTCCTCCGAGCAGTACTTC.

This chain links TRBV11-2 with TRBJ1-1; D gene uncertain. Germline V lookup: CDR1 SGHAT, CDR2 FQNNGV. V was trimmed by 5 bases and J by 0 bases, leaving 10 bases between them. The CDR3 is 14 residues long. The CDR3: CASSKGIMNTEAFF. CDR3 sequence (DNA): TGTGCCAGCAGCAAAGGGATTATGAACACTGAAGCTTTCTTT.

This clonotype was detected only a few times. This chain connects TRBV7-9 to TRBJ1-2, with unresolved D. This CDR3 has 13 amino acids. Trimming left V 4 bases short and J 5 bases short, with 11 bases between. Germline V gene sequence: CDR1 SEHNR, CDR2 FQNEAQ (reference sequence). The CDR3 region is CASSSKGGYGYTF. The CDR3 DNA is TGTGCCAGCAGCTCAAAGGGTGGTTATGGCTACACCTTC.

This clonotype was counted many times. This chain uses TRBV7-2 with TRBJ2-5; the D gene is possibly TRBD1 (6 bases). The germline V gene encodes CDR1 SGHTA and CDR2 FQGNSA. Trimming cost V 5 bases and J 3 bases, with 19 bases left between them. CDR3 length: 16 residues. CDR3 coding DNA: TGTGCCAGCAGCGCTGGAGAGGGTTACAGGGAAGAGACCCAGTACTTC. Its translation: CASSAGEGYREETQYF.

The V and J genes are TRBV30 and TRBJ1-5; weak D call: TRBD1 (5 bases). V lost 3 bases and J lost 4, with 10 bases in between. Germline V gives CDR1 GTSNPN, CDR2 SVGIG (reference sequence). This CDR3 comprises 13 residues. Here the CDR3 DNA reads TGTGCCTGGAGACCAGACAGTAATCAGCCCCAGCATTTT. Encoded protein: CAWRPDSNQPQHF.

This clonotype was picked up a small number of times. This chain links TRBV7-9 with TRBJ1-4; D unresolved. Trimming pared 1 base from V and 8 bases from J, leaving 11 bases between. The CDR3 totals 14 residues. Per germline, CDR1 SEHNR and CDR2 FQNEAQ (reference sequence). This chain's CDR3 is CASSLDPRAEKLFF. In DNA, the CDR3 is TGTGCCAGCAGCTTAGACCCCCGCGCGGAAAAACTGTTTTTT.

The rearrangement links TRBV11-2 to TRBJ2-7; weak D call: TRBD1 (5 bases). Germline values: CDR1 SGHAT, CDR2 FQNNGV. This CDR3 is built from 15 residues. Trimming left V 0 bases short and J 4 bases short, with 13 bases between. This CDR3 is CASSLEYAGNYEQYF. The DNA for the CDR3 is TGTGCCAGCAGCTTAGAATACGCAGGGAATTACGAGCAGTACTTC.

This clonotype has more than one count but fewer than ten. The chain links TRBV18 to TRBJ2-7, with TRBD1 matching 12 bases. Germline CDR1 is KGHSH and CDR2 is LQKENI. V was clipped by 3 bases and J by 7 bases; unmatched bases: 4. The CDR3 runs to 14 residues. The DNA of the CDR3 is TGTGCCAGCTCACCGCGGGACAGGGGGCTTGAGCAGTACTTC. This gives the protein CASSPRDRGLEQYF.

The genes are TRBV4-3 and TRBJ1-1; D gene unclear. This CDR3 spans 15 amino acids. Germline V gene sequence: CDR1 LGHNA, CDR2 YSLEER. Trimming pared 0 bases from V and 5 bases from J, leaving 13 bases between. The CDR3 protein is CASSQDRAGRTEAFF. The DNA of the CDR3 is TGCGCCAGCAGCCAAGATAGGGCAGGCCGTACTGAAGCTTTCTTT.

V usage is TRBV30 and J usage is TRBJ1-2; the D is unclear. This CDR3 has 13 amino acids. Germline V gene data show CDR1 as GTSNPN and CDR2 as SVGIG (reference sequence). The germline V and J ends were trimmed by 0 bases and 4 bases, with 9 bases remaining between them. The DNA of the CDR3 is TGTGCCTGGAGTGTACTCGGGGTCTATGGCTACACCTTC. It translates to CAWSVLGVYGYTF.

The chain is built from TRBV6-2 or TRBV6-3 and TRBJ1-5; D gene unclear. This CDR3 has 16 residues. Deletions cut 0 bases from V and 6 bases from J, with 15 bases between. The V gene's germline CDR1 is MNHEY and CDR2 SVGEGT. The CDR3: CASSYSFARGPQPQHF. DNA for the CDR3: TGTGCCAGCAGTTACTCGTTTGCCCGCGGACCTCAGCCCCAGCATTTT.